Listed here are 24 T cell receptor beta chains from one sample, sequenced in a study of control samples from healthy donors and cancer patients. Repertoires were generated with immunoSEQ multiplex PCR, while TCRdb's copy carries only in-frame clones and drops some. In the table there are 250,000 to 300,000 clones, over 70% of which are singletons. Material: PBMCs. The receptor set was obtained from a woman in her sixties with lung cancer.

This clone was detected a few times. V is TRBV19 and J is TRBJ1-1; D unresolved. The CDR3 covers 14 residues. Germline CDR1 reads LNHDA; CDR2 reads SQIVND (reference sequence). Trimming removed 6 bases at V and 1 base at J, with 12 bases between. Here the CDR3 reads CASRDGDWNTEAFF. In DNA form, the CDR3 reads TGTGCCAGTAGGGACGGCGATTGGAACACTGAAGCTTTCTTT. Looking up the rest from reference TRBV19 and TRBJ1-1 gives the full variable domain: DGGITQSPKYLFRKEGQNVTLSCEQNLNHDAMYWYRQDPGQGLRLIYYSQIVNDFQKGDIAEGYSVSREKKESFPLTVTSAQKNPTAFYLCASRDGDWNTEAFFGQGTRLTVV.

J is TRBJ2-2 and V is TRBV5-4; D is tentatively TRBD1 or TRBD2 (5 bases each). V lost 4 bases and J lost 4, with 14 bases in between. Germline CDR1 SGHNT, CDR2 YYREEE (reference sequence). CDR3 length equals 15 residues. CDR3 DNA sequence: TGTGCCAGCAGCCCCCGACCGGGGACCACCGGGGAGCTGTTTTTT. Residues: CASSPRPGTTGELFF. The variable domain in full, completed from reference TRBV5-4 and TRBJ2-2, reads ETGVTQSPTHLIKTRGQQVTLRCSSQSGHNTVSWYQQALGQGPQFIFQYYREEENGRGNFPPRFSGLQFPNYSSELNVNALELDDSALYLCASSPRPGTTGELFFGEGSRLTVL.

The rearrangement joins TRBV9 to TRBJ2-4; possible D gene TRBD2, 6 bases. Trimming took 0 bases from V and 1 from J, leaving 8 bases between them. The CDR3 has 15 amino acids. The V gene's germline CDR1 is SGDLS and CDR2 YYNGEE. This CDR3 reads CASSVAGAAKNIQYF. In DNA, the CDR3 is TGTGCCAGCAGCGTAGCGGGAGCCGCCAAAAACATTCAGTACTTC.

Here the CDR3 reads CASSDFRTGVSVTF. CDR3 DNA: TGTGCCAGCAGTGATTTTAGGACAGGGGTGTCGGTCACCTTC. The rearrangement uses TRBV2 and TRBJ1-2, with 9 bases that match TRBD1. Germline-derived CDR1 and CDR2 are SNHLY and FYNNEI. V lost 3 bases to trimming and J lost 13 bases; unmatched junction nucleotides: 12. The CDR3 is 14 residues long. The full variable domain, in which reference TRBV2 and TRBJ1-2 provide the parts outside the CDR3, is EPEVTQTPSHQVTQMGQEVILRCVPISNHLYFYWYRQILGQKVEFLVSFYNNEISEKSEIFDDQFSVERPDGSNFTLKIRSTKLEDSAMYFCASSDFRTGVSVTFGSGTRLTVV.

V and J are TRBV2 and TRBJ1-4; D gene ambiguous. Per germline, CDR1 SNHLY and CDR2 FYNNEI. The CDR3 has 15 amino acids. Trimming pared 6 bases from V and 6 bases from J, leaving 17 bases between. CDR3 protein: CASRADSAWDEKLFF. For the CDR3, the DNA is TGTGCCAGCAGGGCCGACTCGGCATGGGATGAAAAACTGTTTTTT. The full variable domain, rest sourced from reference TRBV2 and TRBJ1-4, is EPEVTQTPSHQVTQMGQEVILRCVPISNHLYFYWYRQILGQKVEFLVSFYNNEISEKSEIFDDQFSVERPDGSNFTLKIRSTKLEDSAMYFCASRADSAWDEKLFFGSGTQLSVL.

This clone was recorded only once. The chain couples TRBV4-1 to TRBJ1-4, with a possible D match to TRBD1 (6 bases). In germline, CDR1 is MGHRA, CDR2 YSYEKL. The CDR3 covers 15 residues. V lost 5 bases to trimming and J lost 8 bases, with 18 bases between them. CDR3 DNA: TGCGCCAGCAGCACCCAGGGGACCGGCAGGGAAAAACTGTTTTTT. It encodes CASSTQGTGREKLFF.

The chain combines TRBV28 with TRBJ2-2, with 9 bases fitting TRBD1. The CDR3 has 18 residues. Germline-derived CDR1 and CDR2 are MDHEN and SYDVKM. The J segment lost 6 bases and the V segment lost 3 bases, leaving 14 bases of the junction unmatched. The CDR3 here is CASSFGTGRFFRPGELFF. CDR3 nucleotides: TGTGCCAGCAGTTTCGGGACAGGGAGGTTTTTTAGGCCCGGGGAGCTGTTTTTT.

The CDR3 DNA sequence: TGTGCCAGCTCACCGCCGGGACAGAGCTCTGGGGCCAACGTCCTGACTTTC. This codes for CASSPPGQSSGANVLTF. V gene TRBV18 combines with J gene TRBJ2-6, with 7 bases that match TRBD1. V was pared by 3 bases and J by 0 bases, with 5 bases of the junction left unmatched. Germline V gene sequence: CDR1 KGHSH, CDR2 LQKENI. The CDR3 contains 17 residues.

The V gene is TRBV5-6, the J gene TRBJ1-3; D uncertain. The CDR3 totals 13 residues. Trimming removed 4 bases at V and 0 bases at J, with 5 bases between. CDR1 is SGHDT and CDR2 is YYEEEE in the germline V gene. CDR3 in amino acids: CASSPDSGNTIYF. In DNA form, the CDR3 reads TGTGCCAGCAGCCCAGACTCTGGAAACACCATATATTTT.

This clone was picked up a small number of times. The chain has TRBV9 and TRBJ2-3; TRBD2 might be the D (5 bases). CDR3 length: 14 residues. Trimming shortened V by 4 bases and J by 3 bases, and 12 bases separated the two germline ends. The V gene's germline CDR1 is SGDLS and CDR2 YYNGEE. This CDR3 is CASSPTTGTDTQYF. CDR3 DNA: TGTGCCAGCAGCCCAACGACGGGGACAGATACGCAGTATTTT.

This clone came up once. The J gene is TRBJ2-6, the V gene TRBV28; TRBD1 matches at 11 bases. V shed 6 bases, J shed 1 base, and the junction held 8 bases outside the gene matches. The CDR3 runs 18 residues. The germline gives CDR1 MDHEN, CDR2 SYDVKM. In nucleotides, the CDR3 is TGTGCCAGCAGATTCCCCGGACAGGGGGCGTCTGGGGCCAACGTCCTGACTTTC. This sequence encodes CASRFPGQGASGANVLTF.

This clone showed up just once. CDR3 nucleotide sequence: TGCGCCAGCAGCTGGACAGAGAACACTGAAGCTTTCTTT. Translated, it gives CASSWTENTEAFF. This chain uses TRBV5-1 with TRBJ1-1; D is perhaps TRBD1 (6 bases). The germline V gene encodes CDR1 SGHRS and CDR2 YFSETQ. The CDR3 runs to 13 residues. V was trimmed by 3 bases and J by 1 base, leaving 7 bases between them.

The chain is built from TRBV7-3 and TRBJ1-2; 9 bases fit TRBD1. This CDR3 spans 17 amino acids. Germline V gene data show CDR1 as SGHTA and CDR2 as FQGTGA. V was clipped by 5 bases and J by 8 bases; unmatched bases: 18. CDR3 residues: CASSLGPLGQGSGGYTF. Written as DNA, the CDR3 is TGTGCCAGCAGCCTCGGCCCCCTCGGACAGGGGTCAGGGGGCTACACCTTC.

This chain connects TRBV5-1 to TRBJ2-7; TRBD1 might be the D (6 bases). The CDR3 extends over 12 amino acids. V was cut by 3 bases and J by 6 bases, with 10 bases left in between. CDR1 SGHRS and CDR2 YFSETQ come from the germline V gene. This CDR3 reads CASSSGHIEQYF. For the CDR3, the DNA is TGCGCCAGCAGCTCGGGACACATCGAGCAGTACTTC. The entire variable domain, with the rest obtained from reference TRBV5-1 and TRBJ2-7, is as follows: KAGVTQTPRYLIKTRGQQVTLSCSPISGHRSVSWYQQTPGQGLQFLFEYFSETQRNKGNFPGRFSGRQFSNSRSEMNVSTLELGDSALYLCASSSGHIEQYFGPGTRLTVT.

The chain has TRBV9 and TRBJ2-3; D remains ambiguous. The V end lost 0 bases, the J end lost 4 bases, and 9 bases lay between the germline ends. Germline V gene data show CDR1 as SGDLS and CDR2 as YYNGEE. The length of the CDR3 is 14 residues. Written as DNA, the CDR3 is TGTGCCAGCAGCGTAGAGCTATACCCAGATACGCAGTATTTT. It translates to CASSVELYPDTQYF.

The chain is built from TRBV18 and TRBJ2-7; 12 bases map to TRBD2. CDR3 size: 18 residues. CDR1 and CDR2 from the germline V gene are KGHSH and LQKENI. V lost 5 bases and J lost 0; bases outside the gene matches: 11. Written as DNA, the CDR3 is TGTGCCAGCTCAGTCTCGACTAGCGGGGGAACCGTCTCCTACGAGCAGTACTTC. This encodes CASSVSTSGGTVSYEQYF.

The rearrangement links TRBV19 to TRBJ2-7, with D hard to call. V gave up 5 bases and J gave up 4 bases, with 9 bases separating them. Germline-derived CDR1 and CDR2 are LNHDA and SQIVND (reference sequence). The CDR3 totals 12 residues. CDR3 amino acids: CASSPDMYEQYF. The DNA for the CDR3 is TGTGCCAGTAGTCCAGACATGTACGAGCAGTACTTC. Supplemented by reference TRBV19 and TRBJ2-7, the full variable domain reads DGGITQSPKYLFRKEGQNVTLSCEQNLNHDAMYWYRQDPGQGLRLIYYSQIVNDFQKGDIAEGYSVSREKKESFPLTVTSAQKNPTAFYLCASSPDMYEQYFGPGTRLTVT.

The CDR3 is CASSPGSLRGGALNEKLFF. The CDR3 DNA sequence: TGTGCCAGCAGCCCGGGGTCCCTACGGGGAGGAGCGTTAAATGAAAAACTGTTTTTT. V is TRBV7-9 and J is TRBJ1-4; D gene uncertain. V lost 5 bases to trimming and J lost 5 bases, with 27 bases between them. CDR3 length: 19 residues. Germline CDR1 SEHNR, CDR2 FQNEAQ (reference sequence).

The chain employs TRBV21-1 and TRBJ2-2; TRBD2 is taken as the D call from the table, unchecked against the DNA. TRBV21-1 is annotated as a pseudogene. This CDR3 is built from 13 residues. The CDR3 bases are TGTGCCAGCAGCGAAGGGAGCACCGGGGAGCTGTTTTTT. Translated, it gives CASSEGSTGELFF.

This rearrangement joins TRBV4-1 to TRBJ2-2; TRBD2 agrees at 7 bases. Germline CDR1 reads MGHRA; CDR2 reads YSYEKL. Trimming removed 0 bases from V and 5 bases from J; junction bases left unmatched: 6. The CDR3 sequence is 16 residues long. CDR3 amino acids: CASSQDRGGRTGELFF. The CDR3 nucleotides read TGCGCCAGCAGCCAAGATCGGGGAGGGAGGACCGGGGAGCTGTTTTTT.

This clone occurred once. The rearrangement links TRBV4-2 to TRBJ2-2; 8 bases are shared with TRBD2. With 0 bases clipped from V and 1 base from J, the junction kept 10 bases outside the gene matches. The V gene's germline CDR1 is LGHNA and CDR2 YNFKEQ. CDR3 length equals 19 residues. Here the CDR3 DNA reads TGTGCCAGCAGCCAAGAAGCCTTGGACGGGAGGGGGAACACCGGGGAGCTGTTTTTT. It yields the protein CASSQEALDGRGNTGELFF.

The V call is TRBV4-2, the J call TRBJ1-2; D is perhaps TRBD1 (6 bases). The V gene lost 1 base and the J gene lost 2 bases, with 17 bases spanning the gap. The CDR3 totals 17 residues. Looked up from germline, CDR1 is LGHNA and CDR2 is YNFKEQ. This chain's CDR3 is CASSQVGSGVPNYGYTF. Written as DNA, the CDR3 is TGTGCCAGCAGCCAAGTTGGATCAGGGGTACCGAACTATGGCTACACCTTC.

This chain uses TRBV5-1 with TRBJ1-2, with 7 bases matching TRBD1. The V segment lost 0 bases and the J segment 6 bases; nucleotides outside the gene matches: 5. Germline-derived CDR1 and CDR2 are SGHRS and YFSETQ. The CDR3 spans 14 residues. CDR3 amino acids: CASSLGGGPHGYTF. The CDR3 DNA sequence: TGCGCCAGCAGCTTGGGAGGGGGCCCACATGGCTACACCTTC. The complete variable domain, with remaining parts taken from reference TRBV5-1 and TRBJ1-2, reads KAGVTQTPRYLIKTRGQQVTLSCSPISGHRSVSWYQQTPGQGLQFLFEYFSETQRNKGNFPGRFSGRQFSNSRSEMNVSTLELGDSALYLCASSLGGGPHGYTFGSGTRLTVV.

This clone was seen just once. The chain is built from TRBV19 and TRBJ2-3, with D tentatively TRBD1 or TRBD2 (6 bases each). Germline-derived CDR1 and CDR2 are LNHDA and SQIVND (reference sequence). The CDR3 extends over 16 amino acids. Trimming stripped 5 bases from V and 4 bases from J, with 19 bases between. The CDR3 DNA follows: TGTGCCAGTAGTGGAGCGTGGGGGGCCTTGTCAGATACGCAGTATTTT. It is translated as CASSGAWGALSDTQYF.